This TCR beta chain was identified during a study of T cell responses to AZD1222 COVID-19 vaccine. Study-level results: Donors were mostly white British, more females; clonal diversity possibly underestimated. Elevations in Spike-specific TCR breadth and depth followed administration of two AZD1222 doses. Of the AZD1222 recipients, only 6 or 7 were seropositive at baseline.

With respect to this clone: As yet, its antigen is unknown.

In germline, CDR1 is GTSNPN, CDR2 SVGIG (reference sequence). Trimming left V 0 bases short and J 0 bases short, with 14 bases between. This CDR3 has 16 amino acids. Repertoires were generated with immunoSEQ multiplex PCR, while TCRdb's copy carries only in-frame clones and drops some. The table has about 110,000 clones, around 92% seen once; the top ten hold under 9.5%. This chain connects TRBV30 to TRBJ1-1; unclear D gene. This clonotype was obtained from an adult who received the AZD1222 COVID-19 vaccine. Source: peripheral blood, taken 28 days after the second AZD1222 dose. The CDR3 reads CAWSVLYLTLNTEAFF. The CDR3, as DNA: TGTGCCTGGAGTGTACTTTACTTAACTTTGAACACTGAAGCTTTCTTT. Full variable domain (rest looked up from reference TRBV30 and TRBJ1-1): SQTIHQWPATLVQPVGSPLSLECTVEGTSNPNLYWYRQAAGRGLQLLFYSVGIGQISSEVPQNLSASRPQDRQFILSSKKLLLSDSGFYLCAWSVLYLTLNTEAFFGQGTRLTVV.